Here is one T cell receptor beta chain with its context. TEMRA cells underwent FACS enrichment and CD8+ and CD4+ T cells underwent negative isolation. This sample is drawn from a study of CD8 T cells in Susac syndrome. Between the trimmed V and J ends, which lost 4 bases and 3 bases, there was a span of 4 bases. The CDR3 has 12 residues. Random-hexamer reverse transcription was applied to about 0.45 to 1 ug RNA. The authors amplified TCR beta CDR3 across 54 Vbeta and 13 Jbeta using immunoSEQ multiplex PCR. In TCRdb, the immunoSEQ multiplex PCR reads were re-called with MiXCR into one record per CDR3 protein. The table lists tens of thousands of distinct CDR3 sequences, roughly 92% of them singletons.

This receptor was identified in a human donor in good health. This rearrangement joins TRBV12-3 or TRBV12-4 to TRBJ2-1; D unclear. The material sequenced was CD8+ T cells from PBMCs. The CDR3 DNA reads as TGTGCCAGCAGTTCCGACTACAATGAGCAGTTCTTC. This gives the protein CASSSDYNEQFF.